The present TCR beta chain was sequenced within a study of CD8 T cells in Susac syndrome. The V gene's germline CDR1 is LGHDT and CDR2 YNNKEL (reference sequence). The CDR3 has 16 residues. Germline trimming cut 4 bases from V and 1 base from J; bases unmatched to any gene: 8. Reverse transcription used roughly 0.45 to 1 ug RNA and random hexamers. Amplification of TCR beta CDR3 used immunoSEQ multiplex PCR across 54 Vbeta and 13 Jbeta. TCRdb processed the immunoSEQ multiplex PCR reads anew with MiXCR; each CDR3 protein has one entry. The data show about 300,000 distinct CDR3 sequences, under 95% seen once. This clonotype was found once.

J is TRBJ1-1 and V is TRBV3-1, with 8 nucleotides matching TRBD1. This sequence originates from a human donor with multiple sclerosis. Sequenced: CD4+ T cells from PBMCs. The CDR3 DNA reads as TGTGCCAGCAGCCGCAACCAGGGGGCCGGGAACACTGAAGCTTTCTTT. It codes for CASSRNQGAGNTEAFF.